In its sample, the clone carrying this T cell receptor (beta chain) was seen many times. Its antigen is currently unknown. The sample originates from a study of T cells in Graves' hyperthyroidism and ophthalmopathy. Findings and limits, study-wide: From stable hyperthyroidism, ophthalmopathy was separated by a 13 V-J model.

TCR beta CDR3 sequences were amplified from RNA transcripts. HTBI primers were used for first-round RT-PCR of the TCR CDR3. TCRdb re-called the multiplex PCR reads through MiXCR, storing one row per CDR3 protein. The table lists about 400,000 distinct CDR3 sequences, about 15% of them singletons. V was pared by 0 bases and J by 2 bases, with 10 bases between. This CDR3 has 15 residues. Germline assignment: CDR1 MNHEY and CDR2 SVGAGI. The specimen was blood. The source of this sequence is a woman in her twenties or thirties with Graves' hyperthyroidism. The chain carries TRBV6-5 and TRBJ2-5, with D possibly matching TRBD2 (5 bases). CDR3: CASSYSRAQQETQYF. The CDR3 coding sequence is TGTGCCAGCAGTTACTCGAGGGCTCAACAAGAGACCCAGTACTTC.